This T cell receptor beta chain comes out of a study of shared clonotypes between healthy human individuals. Germline V gives CDR1 SGHNT, CDR2 YYREEE (reference sequence). With 4 bases clipped from V and 0 bases from J, the junction kept 6 bases outside the gene matches. This CDR3 is 15 amino acids long. This clone was detected only a few times. Original processing methods: Junction-only immunoSEQ data arrived without quality scores, meaning filtering differed. Produced via immunoSEQ multiplex PCR; TCRdb's table is partial and in-frame only. The DNA gave D and trimming, while V, J and clone size come from that table. Of millions of clones listed, about 92% are singletons.

The sample was naive CD4+ T cells sorted from blood. The subset denotes: CD45RA+ positively selected. The TCR originated in a man between 18 and 29 years old in good health. The chain combines TRBV5-4 with TRBJ1-1, with 7 bases matching TRBD1. The CDR3 coding sequence is TGTGCCAGCAGCACCAACCAGGGGGTGAACACTGAAGCTTTCTTT. Protein product: CASSTNQGVNTEAFF.